This T cell receptor beta chain was sequenced for a study of blood T cells in healthy people across ages. With a J-beta primer mix and a sample-barcoded 5' primer, a second PCR ran about 7 to 11 cycles. Each sample yielded at least 2.5 million CDR3-containing paired-end reads. One entry per CDR3 protein, called by TCRdb with MiXCR from the 5' RACE reads. The data show around 850,000 distinct CDR3 sequences, 36% seen once. Trimming at V came to 6 bases and at J to 2 bases, leaving 15 bases not matched to a gene. The CDR3 runs 19 residues. This sequence joins TRBV12-3 or TRBV12-4 and TRBJ2-2, with 10 bases identical to TRBD1. The sample taken for sequencing was blood. This sequence was found in a man between 18 and 35 years old in good health. CDR3 protein: CASRRSRDRGPFNTGELFF. The CDR3 DNA reads as TGTGCCAGCAGACGATCGAGGGACAGGGGACCCTTCAACACCGGGGAGCTGTTTTTT.